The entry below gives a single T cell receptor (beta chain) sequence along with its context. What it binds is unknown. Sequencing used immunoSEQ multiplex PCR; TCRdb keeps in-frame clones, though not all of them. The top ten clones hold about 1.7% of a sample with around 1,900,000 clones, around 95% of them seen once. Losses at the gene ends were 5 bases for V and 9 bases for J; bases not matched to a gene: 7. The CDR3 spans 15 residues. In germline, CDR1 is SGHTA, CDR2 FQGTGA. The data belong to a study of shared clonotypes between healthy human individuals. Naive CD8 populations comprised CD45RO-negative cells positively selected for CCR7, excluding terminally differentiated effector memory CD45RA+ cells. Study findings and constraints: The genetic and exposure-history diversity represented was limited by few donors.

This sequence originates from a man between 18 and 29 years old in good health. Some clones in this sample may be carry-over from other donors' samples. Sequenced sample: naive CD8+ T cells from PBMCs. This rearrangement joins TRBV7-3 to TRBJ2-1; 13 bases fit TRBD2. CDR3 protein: CASSLGLAGAVEQFF. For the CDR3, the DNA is TGTGCCAGCAGCCTTGGACTAGCGGGAGCGGTTGAGCAGTTCTTC.